This is a list of T cell receptor beta chains from one sample in a study of blood T cell repertoires in COVID-19. TCRdb keeps only in-frame clones here, not all; method: immunoSEQ multiplex PCR. The sample carries 150,000 to 250,000 clones, 94% recorded once. Sequences were obtained from peripheral blood. The source is a man aged 30 to 45 with COVID-19, enrolled during active disease. Both conserved end residues are part of each CDR3. The D gene is left open where the match is weak. Clone size is given for some rows only: seen once, a few or many times, or a class if the clone is expanded.

TRBV6-5	NA	TRBD1	TRBJ1-2	CASTPSGGGYGYTF	TGTGCCAGCACCCCTTCAGGGGGAGGCTATGGCTACACCTTC
TRBV5-1	NA	TRBD1	TRBJ2-1	CASSFVTGTGDYNEQFF	TGCGCCAGCAGCTTCGTCACCGGGACAGGAGACTACAATGAGCAGTTCTTC
TRBV7-9	NA	NA	TRBJ2-7	CASSSLGEAGEQYF	TGTGCCAGCAGCTCACTCGGCGAGGCCGGCGAGCAGTACTTC
TRBV2	NA	NA	TRBJ1-6	CASSELAGGNSPLHF	TGTGCCAGCAGTGAGCTGGCGGGGGGCAATTCACCCCTCCACTTT
TRBV6-5	NA	TRBD1	TRBJ1-1	CASSSQTGGAFF	TGTGCCAGCAGTTCCCAAACAGGGGGAGCTTTCTTT
TRBV6-4	NA	NA	TRBJ2-3	CASSVAGGGPHTQYF	TGTGCCAGCAGTGTTGCTGGGGGGGGGCCACATACGCAGTATTTT
TRBV9	NA	NA	TRBJ1-1	CASSVGGGRWDTEAFF	TGTGCCAGCAGCGTAGGCGGTGGTCGGTGGGACACTGAAGCTTTCTTT
TRBV2	NA	NA	TRBJ1-2	CASTGDGGNGYTF	TGTGCCAGCACCGGGGATGGGGGGAATGGCTACACCTTC
TRBV9	NA	TRBD2	TRBJ2-5	CASNPGAGETQYF	TGTGCCAGCAACCCGGGAGCGGGGGAGACCCAGTACTTC
TRBV5-1	once	TRBD1	TRBJ2-3	CASSSTSGGRTDTQYF	TGCGCCAGCAGCTCTACCTCAGGGGGCCGCACAGATACGCAGTATTTT
TRBV4-1	NA	NA	TRBJ2-2	CASSQEGGTGELFF	TGCGCCAGCAGCCAAGAAGGCGGGACCGGGGAGCTGTTTTTT
TRBV15	once	NA	TRBJ2-7	CATSSSWRGHPYEQYF	TGTGCCACCAGCAGTAGTTGGAGGGGGCACCCCTACGAGCAGTACTTC
TRBV9	NA	NA	TRBJ1-1	CASSVVSDTEAFF	TGTGCCAGCAGCGTAGTCTCAGACACTGAAGCTTTCTTT
TRBV5-1	NA	NA	TRBJ1-1	CASKDSTGNTEAFF	TGCGCCAGCAAAGACAGCACCGGGAACACTGAAGCTTTCTTT
TRBV19	NA	NA	TRBJ1-1	CASMNGLGGTEAFF	TGTGCCAGTATGAACGGATTGGGAGGCACTGAAGCTTTCTTT
TRBV7-6	once	TRBD1	TRBJ2-7	CASSPPDRVSYEQYF	TGTGCCAGCAGCCCCCCGGACAGGGTCTCCTACGAGCAGTACTTC
TRBV9	NA	NA	TRBJ2-7	CASSPSQYPYEQYF	TGTGCCAGCAGCCCCTCACAGTACCCCTACGAGCAGTACTTC
TRBV13	NA	NA	TRBJ1-3	CASSLAGAGNTIYF	TGTGCCAGCAGCTTAGCGGGGGCTGGAAACACCATATATTTT
TRBV3-1/TRBV3-2	NA	NA	TRBJ1-5	CASSQDGVFGNQPQHF	TGTGCCAGCAGCCAAGACGGGGTTTTTGGCAATCAGCCCCAGCATTTT
TRBV7-2	NA	TRBD2	TRBJ2-2	CASSLIAGGTGELFF	TGTGCCAGCAGCTTAATCGCGGGGGGCACCGGGGAGCTGTTTTTT
TRBV25-1	once	TRBD2	TRBJ2-7	CASSNRWEGSYEQYF	TGTGCCAGCAGTAACCGTTGGGAGGGATCCTACGAGCAGTACTTC
TRBV10-3	once	TRBD1	TRBJ1-6	CAISESLGQANSPLHF	TGTGCCATCAGTGAGTCCCTCGGACAGGCCAATTCACCCCTCCACTTT
TRBV6-1	NA	NA	TRBJ1-2	CASSEGGRSYGYTF	TGTGCCAGCAGTGAAGGGGGCAGGAGCTATGGCTACACCTTC
TRBV12-3/TRBV12-4	NA	NA	TRBJ2-5	CASRSSTETQYF	TGTGCCAGCAGGAGCTCCACCGAGACCCAGTACTTC
TRBV5-1	NA	TRBD1	TRBJ2-5	CASSLGDRGPLETQYF	TGCGCCAGCAGCTTGGGGGACAGGGGCCCCCTCGAGACCCAGTACTTC
TRBV10-2	NA	NA	TRBJ1-1	CASSETQAGAAEAFF	TGCGCCAGCAGTGAAACCCAGGCAGGGGCGGCTGAAGCTTTCTTT
TRBV6-4	NA	NA	TRBJ1-5	CASSEIPGSPQHF	TGTGCCAGCAGTGAAATTCCAGGGTCGCCCCAGCATTTT
TRBV9	NA	TRBD2	TRBJ2-2	CASSPRGGRDTGELFF	TGTGCCAGCAGCCCCCGGGGGGGCCGGGACACCGGGGAGCTGTTTTTT
TRBV5-1	NA	NA	TRBJ2-2	CASSGQTAANTGELFF	TGCGCCAGCAGCGGTCAGACTGCTGCGAACACCGGGGAGCTGTTTTTT
TRBV5-1	NA	NA	TRBJ1-2	CASSLWQEGGSYTF	TGCGCCAGCAGCTTGTGGCAAGAGGGAGGGAGCTACACCTTC
TRBV14	NA	NA	TRBJ2-4	CASSQGSTSKNIQYF	TGTGCCAGCAGCCAAGGGTCCACATCCAAAAACATTCAGTACTTC
TRBV5-1	NA	NA	TRBJ1-6	CASSFAGNNSPLHF	TGCGCCAGCAGCTTCGCAGGGAATAATTCACCCCTCCACTTT
TRBV6-6	once	NA	TRBJ2-7	CASSYRGFSYEQYF	TGTGCCAGCAGTTACAGGGGGTTCTCCTACGAGCAGTACTTC
TRBV28	NA	NA	TRBJ1-2	CASSFGVYGYTF	TGTGCCAGCAGTTTCGGGGTCTATGGCTACACCTTC
TRBV18	NA	NA	TRBJ1-1	CASSLYGQRLNTEAFF	TGTGCCAGCTCACTGTACGGACAGCGGCTGAACACTGAAGCTTTCTTT
TRBV11-2	few	NA	TRBJ2-2	CASRRLRGRRTGELFF	TGTGCCAGCAGACGACTCAGGGGTAGGCGCACCGGGGAGCTGTTTTTT
TRBV30	NA	TRBD1	TRBJ2-1	CAWAWTGLEQFF	TGTGCCTGGGCCTGGACAGGGCTTGAGCAGTTCTTC
TRBV6-2/TRBV6-3	once	TRBD1	TRBJ2-1	CASSTTGGDYNEQFF	TGTGCCAGCAGTACGACAGGGGGCGACTACAATGAGCAGTTCTTC
TRBV27	NA	TRBD1	TRBJ1-6	CASSLSGGGQGNSPLHF	TGTGCCAGCAGTTTATCCGGGGGGGGACAGGGGAATTCACCCCTCCACTTT
TRBV27	NA	TRBD1	TRBJ1-6	CASSLTGEGSPLHF	TGTGCCAGCAGTTTGACAGGGGAAGGCTCACCCCTCCACTTT